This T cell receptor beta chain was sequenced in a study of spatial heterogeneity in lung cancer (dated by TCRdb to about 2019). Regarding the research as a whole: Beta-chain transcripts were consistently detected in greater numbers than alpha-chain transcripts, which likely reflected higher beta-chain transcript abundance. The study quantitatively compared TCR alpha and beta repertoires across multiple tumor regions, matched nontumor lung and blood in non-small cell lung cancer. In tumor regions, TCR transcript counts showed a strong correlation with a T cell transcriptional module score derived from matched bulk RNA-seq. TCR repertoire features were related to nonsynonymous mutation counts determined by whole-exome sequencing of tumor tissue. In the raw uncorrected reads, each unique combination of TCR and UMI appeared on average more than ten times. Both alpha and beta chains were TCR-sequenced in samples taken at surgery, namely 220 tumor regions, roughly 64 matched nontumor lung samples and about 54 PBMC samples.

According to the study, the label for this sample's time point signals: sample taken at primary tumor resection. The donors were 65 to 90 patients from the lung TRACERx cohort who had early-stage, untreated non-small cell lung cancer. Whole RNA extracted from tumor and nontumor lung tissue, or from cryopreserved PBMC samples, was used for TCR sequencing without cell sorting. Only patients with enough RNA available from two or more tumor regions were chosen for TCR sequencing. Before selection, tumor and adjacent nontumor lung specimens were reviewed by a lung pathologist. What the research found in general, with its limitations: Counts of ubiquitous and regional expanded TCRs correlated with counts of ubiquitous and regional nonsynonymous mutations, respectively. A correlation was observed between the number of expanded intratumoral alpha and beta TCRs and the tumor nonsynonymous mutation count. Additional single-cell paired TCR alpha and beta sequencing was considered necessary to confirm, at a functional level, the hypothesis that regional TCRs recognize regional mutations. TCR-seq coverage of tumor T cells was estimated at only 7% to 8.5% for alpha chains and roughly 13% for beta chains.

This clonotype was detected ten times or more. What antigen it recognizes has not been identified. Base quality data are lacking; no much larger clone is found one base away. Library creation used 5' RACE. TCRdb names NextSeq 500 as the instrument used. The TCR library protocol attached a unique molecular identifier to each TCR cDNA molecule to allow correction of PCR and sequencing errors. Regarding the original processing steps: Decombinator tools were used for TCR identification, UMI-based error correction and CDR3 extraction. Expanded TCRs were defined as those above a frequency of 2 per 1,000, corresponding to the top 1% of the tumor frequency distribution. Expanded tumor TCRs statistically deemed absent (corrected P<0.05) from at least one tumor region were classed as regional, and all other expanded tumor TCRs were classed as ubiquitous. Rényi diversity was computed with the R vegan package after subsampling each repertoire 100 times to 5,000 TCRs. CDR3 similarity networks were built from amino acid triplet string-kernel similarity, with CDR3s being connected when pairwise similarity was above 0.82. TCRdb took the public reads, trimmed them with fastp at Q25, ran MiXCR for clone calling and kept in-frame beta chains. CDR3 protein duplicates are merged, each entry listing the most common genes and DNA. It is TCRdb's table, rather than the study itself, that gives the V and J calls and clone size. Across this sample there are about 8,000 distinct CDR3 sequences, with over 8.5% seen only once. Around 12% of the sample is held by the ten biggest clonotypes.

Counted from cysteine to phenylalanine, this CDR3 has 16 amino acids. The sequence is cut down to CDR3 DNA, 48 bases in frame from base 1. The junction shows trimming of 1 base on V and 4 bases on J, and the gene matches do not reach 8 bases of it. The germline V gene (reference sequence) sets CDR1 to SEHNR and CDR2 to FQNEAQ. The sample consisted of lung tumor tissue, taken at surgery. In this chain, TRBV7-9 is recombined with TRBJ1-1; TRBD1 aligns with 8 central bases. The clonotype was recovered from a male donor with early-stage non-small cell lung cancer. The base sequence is TGTGCCAGCAGCTTAGGAGCAGGGGGCCGAGGCACTGAAGCTTTCTTT. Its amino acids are CASSLGAGGRGTEAFF.